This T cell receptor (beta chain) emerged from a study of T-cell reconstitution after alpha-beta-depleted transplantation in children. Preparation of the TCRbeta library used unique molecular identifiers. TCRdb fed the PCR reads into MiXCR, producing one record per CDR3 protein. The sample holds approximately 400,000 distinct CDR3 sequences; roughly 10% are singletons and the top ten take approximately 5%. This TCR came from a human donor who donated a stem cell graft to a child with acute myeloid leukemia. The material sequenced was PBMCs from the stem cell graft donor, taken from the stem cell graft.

This chain's CDR3 is CASSRTDNLAKNIQYF. The CDR3 DNA follows: TGTGCCAGCAGCCGGACAGATAATCTAGCCAAAAACATTCAGTACTTC. The chain has TRBV5-5 and TRBJ2-4; perhaps TRBD1 as D (6 bases). Trimming took 4 bases from V and 0 from J, leaving 14 bases between them. The CDR3 totals 16 residues. Germline V gene sequence: CDR1 SGHKS, CDR2 YYEKEE (reference sequence).